This T cell receptor (beta chain) is from a study of cytomegalovirus exposure and HLA in healthy donors. Points from the study as a whole: Relative to equally common others, HLA-associated TCR beta chains showed greater clonal expansion in a later analysis. Researchers had no immune exposure information except CMV serostatus available. A previous analysis found most TCR beta V segments productive roughly 87% or roughly 30% of the time.

60 Vbeta and 13 Jbeta primers were used in PCR. Method: immunoSEQ multiplex PCR; TCRdb's copy keeps in-frame clones and lacks some. The sample includes 95,000 to 120,000 clones, roughly 71% seen only once; the top ten take about 8.3%. This clone was seen more than once but under ten times. The antigen remains undetermined. Per the germline V gene, CDR1 is SEHNR and CDR2 is FQNEAQ (reference sequence). This CDR3 has 15 residues. V dropped 2 bases and J dropped 3 bases, with 13 bases sitting between them. The source material was PBMCs. The chain recombines TRBV7-9 with TRBJ1-1; perhaps TRBD1 as D (6 bases). This sequence originates from a man aged 18 to 35 in good health and CMV-seropositive. The CDR3 DNA sequence: TGTGCCAGCAGCTTAAAGGACTGGGGGCACACTGAAGCTTTCTTT. It encodes CASSLKDWGHTEAFF. The whole variable domain, remainder taken from reference TRBV7-9 and TRBJ1-1, is DTGVSQNPRHKITKRGQNVTFRCDPISEHNRLYWYRQTLGQGPEFLTYFQNEAQLEKSRLLSDRFSAERPKGSFSTLEIQRTEQGDSAMYLCASSLKDWGHTEAFFGQGTRLTVV.